Below are 17 T cell receptor beta chains sequenced from a single sample in a study of cytomegalovirus exposure and HLA in healthy donors. Both 60 Vbeta primers and 13 Jbeta primers went into the PCR. Libraries were prepared by immunoSEQ multiplex PCR; TCRdb keeps only in-frame clonotypes and omits some of them. The table records hundreds of thousands of clones, around three quarters of them present only once. The sample was PBMCs. The source is a man in his forties in good health and CMV-seronegative.

This clone occurred once. V gene TRBV9 combines with J gene TRBJ2-2, with 8 positions matching TRBD1. The V and J ends lost 4 bases and 4 bases, in that order; junction bases with no gene match: 9. This CDR3 spans 16 amino acids. Germline loops: CDR1 SGDLS, CDR2 YYNGEE. For the CDR3, the DNA is TGTGCCAGCAGCTTCTATCTTACAGGGGGCACCGGGGAGCTGTTTTTT. This gives the protein CASSFYLTGGTGELFF.

The chain employs TRBV27 and TRBJ1-2; tentative D call: TRBD1 (5 bases). The CDR3 is 14 residues long. Germline loops: CDR1 MNHEY, CDR2 SMNVEV (reference sequence). Trimming removed 3 bases at V and 5 bases at J, with 13 bases between. This CDR3 is CASSFGGEGYGYTF. CDR3 nucleotides: TGTGCCAGCAGTTTTGGAGGGGAAGGGTATGGCTACACCTTC.

This chain connects TRBV9 to TRBJ2-3; D is perhaps TRBD2 (6 bases). The CDR3 is 15 amino acids. Trimming took 4 bases from V and 2 from J, leaving 14 bases between them. CDR1 and CDR2 (germline): SGDLS, YYNGEE. For the CDR3, the DNA is TGTGCCAGCAGCCCCTACGGGGGAGCCACAGATACGCAGTATTTT. Translating gives CASSPYGGATDTQYF.

The V gene is TRBV5-4, the J gene TRBJ2-2; no reliable D call. V lost 3 bases and J lost 7, with 16 bases in between. The CDR3 contains 15 residues. The germline V gene encodes CDR1 SGHNT and CDR2 YYREEE (reference sequence). The DNA for the CDR3 is TGTGCCAGCAGCTCTGCCTCCGACTCGTACGGGGAGCTGTTTTTT. Residues: CASSSASDSYGELFF.

The genes are TRBV7-6 and TRBJ2-1, with D hard to call. CDR1 and CDR2 (germline): SGHVS, FNYEAQ. The CDR3 runs to 14 residues. The V gene lost 4 bases and the J gene lost 5 bases, with 12 bases spanning the gap. The DNA of the CDR3 is TGTGCCAGCAGCTCCTACTCACTAAACAATGAGCAGTTCTTC. Its translation is CASSSYSLNNEQFF.

The chain is built from TRBV7-3 and TRBJ2-1; 7 bases are a match to TRBD1. J lost 0 bases, V lost 5 bases, and 4 bases had no gene match. Germline loops: CDR1 SGHTA, CDR2 FQGTGA. CDR3 length: 15 amino acids. The CDR3 DNA sequence: TGTGCCAGCAGCGCGACAGGGAGCTCCTACAATGAGCAGTTCTTC. Translating it yields CASSATGSSYNEQFF.

The CDR3 region is CASSPIPGLAAYRNIQYF. The DNA of the CDR3 is TGTGCCAGCTCACCCATACCGGGACTAGCGGCCTACCGGAACATTCAGTACTTC. This chain uses TRBV18 with TRBJ2-4; 11 bases line up with TRBD2. CDR1 and CDR2 from the germline V gene are KGHSH and LQKENI. This CDR3 has 18 amino acids. The trim removed 3 bases at V and 7 bases at J, leaving 14 bases unmatched.

The chain employs TRBV15 and TRBJ2-1, with D perhaps matching TRBD2 (5 bases). CDR3 length equals 14 residues. The germline V gene encodes CDR1 LNHNV and CDR2 YYDKDF (reference sequence). The V end lost 0 bases, the J end lost 10 bases, and 13 bases lay between the germline ends. The CDR3: CATSRDDSGKEQFF. In nucleotides, the CDR3 is TGTGCCACCAGCAGAGATGATTCGGGGAAGGAGCAGTTCTTC.

With respect to this clone: Other DNA sequences in this specimen translate into the identical CDR3. The gene calls are TRBV9 and TRBJ2-3, with D possibly being TRBD2 (5 bases). In germline, CDR1 is SGDLS, CDR2 YYNGEE. This CDR3 region has 16 residues. The V and J ends lost 1 base and 1 base respectively, with 13 bases between them. The CDR3 sequence: CASSVKRAKGTDTQYF. CDR3 nucleotide sequence: TGTGCCAGCAGCGTAAAGAGGGCAAAGGGCACAGATACGCAGTATTTT.

This clone was seen a single time. This chain connects TRBV5-6 to TRBJ2-2; 8 positions match TRBD2. V lost 5 bases and J lost 1; bases outside the gene matches: 10. The germline CDR1 and CDR2 sequences are SGHDT and YYEEEE. The CDR3 consists of 17 residues. The DNA of the CDR3 is TGTGCCAGCAGTTGTTGTACTAGCGGCAGGAACACCGGGGAGCTGTTTTTT. Its translation is CASSCCTSGRNTGELFF.

The J gene is TRBJ2-3, the V gene TRBV7-2, with D possibly matching TRBD2 (7 bases). CDR3 size: 16 residues. Germline CDR1 is SGHTA and CDR2 is FQGNSA. Trimming took off 5 bases at V and 0 bases at J, with 15 bases between the two ends. The CDR3 nucleotides are TGTGCCAGCAGCCCCGTTGGGGGGGCGAGCACAGATACGCAGTATTTT. It specifies CASSPVGGASTDTQYF.

The chain couples TRBV29-1 to TRBJ2-5; tentatively, D is TRBD1 (6 bases). The DNA matches TRBJ2-7 better at its end, which makes the J call doubtful. The CDR3 extends over 12 amino acids. Germline V lookup: CDR1 SQVTM, CDR2 ANQGSEA. In DNA, the CDR3 is TGCAGCGCCCTGACAGGTTCCTACGAGCAGTACTTC. Translating it yields CSALTGSYEQYF.

The V and J genes are TRBV5-1 and TRBJ1-1, with D perhaps matching TRBD1 (6 bases). CDR1 is SGHRS and CDR2 is YFSETQ in the germline V gene. The CDR3 length is 14 residues. Trimming shortened V by 2 bases and J by 8 bases, and 16 bases separated the two germline ends. The CDR3: CASSFTGTTAEAFF. The CDR3 nucleotides read TGCGCCAGCAGCTTCACCGGGACAACGGCGGAAGCTTTCTTT.

The chain joins TRBV5-1 to TRBJ2-3, with D perhaps TRBD1 (5 bases). Deletions cut 1 base from V and 3 bases from J, with 12 bases between. This CDR3 has 15 amino acids. Germline assignment: CDR1 SGHRS and CDR2 YFSETQ. The DNA for the CDR3 is TGCGCCAGCAGCTTGCAGGGATCCTATACAGATACGCAGTATTTT. Encoded protein: CASSLQGSYTDTQYF.

This rearrangement joins TRBV28 to TRBJ1-2; no firm D call. Germline-derived CDR1 and CDR2 are MDHEN and SYDVKM. V shed 7 bases and J shed 0 bases, with 12 bases lying between them. This CDR3 has 14 amino acids. The CDR3 nucleotides read TGTGCCAGCATAAACGGCGGGACTAACTATGGCTACACCTTC. It specifies CASINGGTNYGYTF.

This chain connects TRBV29-1 to TRBJ2-7; D unclear. Trimming took off 2 bases at V and 0 bases at J, with 8 bases between the two ends. The CDR3 extends over 13 amino acids. Germline CDR1 reads SQVTM; CDR2 reads ANQGSEA. CDR3 DNA: TGCAGCGTTGAAAGCCTGAGCTCCTACGAGCAGTACTTC. Protein: CSVESLSSYEQYF.

V gene TRBV5-4 combines with J gene TRBJ1-6; no reliable D call. Trimming stripped 0 bases from V and 5 bases from J, with 6 bases between. CDR3 length: 14 residues. The germline V gene has CDR1 SGHNT and CDR2 YYREEE (reference sequence). CDR3 bases: TGTGCCAGCAGCTTGGTCGGGGATAATTCACCCCTCCACTTT. It is translated as CASSLVGDNSPLHF.